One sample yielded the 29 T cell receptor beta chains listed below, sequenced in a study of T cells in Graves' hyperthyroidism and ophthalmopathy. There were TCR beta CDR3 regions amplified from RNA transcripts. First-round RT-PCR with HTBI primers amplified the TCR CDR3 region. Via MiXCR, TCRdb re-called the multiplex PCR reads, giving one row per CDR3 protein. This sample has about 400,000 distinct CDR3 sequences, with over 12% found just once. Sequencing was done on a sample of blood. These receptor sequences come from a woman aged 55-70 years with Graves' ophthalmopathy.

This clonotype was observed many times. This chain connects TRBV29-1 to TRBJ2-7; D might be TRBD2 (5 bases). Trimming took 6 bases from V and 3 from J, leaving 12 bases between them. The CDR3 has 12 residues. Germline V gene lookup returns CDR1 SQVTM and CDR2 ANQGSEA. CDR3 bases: TGCAGCGTGGAGAGGGCGAACTACGAGCAGTACTTC. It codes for CSVERANYEQYF.

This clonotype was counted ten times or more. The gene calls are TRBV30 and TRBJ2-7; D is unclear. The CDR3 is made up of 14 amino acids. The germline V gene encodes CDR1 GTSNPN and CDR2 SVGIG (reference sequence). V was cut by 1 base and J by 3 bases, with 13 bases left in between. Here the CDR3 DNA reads TGTGCCTGGAGTGGAGAGGACGGAGACTACGAGCAGTACTTC. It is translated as CAWSGEDGDYEQYF.

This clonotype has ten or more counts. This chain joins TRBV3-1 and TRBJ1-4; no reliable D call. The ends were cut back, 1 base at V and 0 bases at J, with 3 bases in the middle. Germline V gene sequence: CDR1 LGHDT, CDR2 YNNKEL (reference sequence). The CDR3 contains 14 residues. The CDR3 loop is CASSQAATNEKLFF. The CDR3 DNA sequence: TGTGCCAGCAGCCAAGCTGCAACTAATGAAAAACTGTTTTTT.

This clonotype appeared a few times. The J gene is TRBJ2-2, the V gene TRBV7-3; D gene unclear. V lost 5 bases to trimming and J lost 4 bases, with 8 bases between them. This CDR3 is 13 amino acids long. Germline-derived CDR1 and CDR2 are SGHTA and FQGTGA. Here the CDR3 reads CASSPKTTGELFF. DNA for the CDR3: TGTGCCAGCAGCCCAAAAACCACCGGGGAGCTGTTTTTT. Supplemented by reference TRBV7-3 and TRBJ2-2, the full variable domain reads GAGVSQTPSNKVTEKGKYVELRCDPISGHTALYWYRQSLGQGPEFLIYFQGTGAADDSGLPNDRFFAVRPEGSVSTLKIQRTERGDSAVYLCASSPKTTGELFFGEGSRLTVL.

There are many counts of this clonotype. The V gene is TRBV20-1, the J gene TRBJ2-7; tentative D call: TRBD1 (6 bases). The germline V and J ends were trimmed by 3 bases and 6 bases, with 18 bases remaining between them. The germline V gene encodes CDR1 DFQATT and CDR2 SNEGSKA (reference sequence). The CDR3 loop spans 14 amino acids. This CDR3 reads CSASRSGEVGEQYF. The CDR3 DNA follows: TGCAGTGCTAGTAGGTCAGGGGAAGTTGGCGAGCAGTACTTC.

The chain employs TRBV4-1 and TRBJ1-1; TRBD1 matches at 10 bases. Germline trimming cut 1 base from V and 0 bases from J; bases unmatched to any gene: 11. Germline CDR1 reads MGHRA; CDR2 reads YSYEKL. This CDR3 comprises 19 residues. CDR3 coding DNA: TGCGCCAGCAGCCAAGCAAGGGACAGGGGAGGTTTGATGAACACTGAAGCTTTCTTT. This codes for CASSQARDRGGLMNTEAFF.

The CDR3 here is CASTHGVLNEQFF. For the CDR3, the DNA is TGTGCCAGCACCCACGGGGTCTTGAATGAGCAGTTCTTC. J is TRBJ2-1 and V is TRBV28; D may be TRBD2 (5 bases). V shed 7 bases and J shed 7 bases, with 14 bases lying between them. The CDR3 contains 13 residues. CDR1 MDHEN and CDR2 SYDVKM come from the germline V gene.

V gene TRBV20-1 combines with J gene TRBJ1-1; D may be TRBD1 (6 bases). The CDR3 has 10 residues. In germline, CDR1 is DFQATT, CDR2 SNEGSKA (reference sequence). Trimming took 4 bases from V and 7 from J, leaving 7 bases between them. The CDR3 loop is CSAIRGEAFF. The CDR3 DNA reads TGCAGTGCTATCAGGGGTGAAGCTTTCTTT.

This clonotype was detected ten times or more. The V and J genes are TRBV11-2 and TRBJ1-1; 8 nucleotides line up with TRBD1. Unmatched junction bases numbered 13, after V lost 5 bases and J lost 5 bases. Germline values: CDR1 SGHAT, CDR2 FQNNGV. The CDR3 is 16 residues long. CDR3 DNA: TGTGCCAGCAGCCCCCTGGGCCAGGGGGCTGGGACTGAAGCTTTCTTT. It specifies CASSPLGQGAGTEAFF.

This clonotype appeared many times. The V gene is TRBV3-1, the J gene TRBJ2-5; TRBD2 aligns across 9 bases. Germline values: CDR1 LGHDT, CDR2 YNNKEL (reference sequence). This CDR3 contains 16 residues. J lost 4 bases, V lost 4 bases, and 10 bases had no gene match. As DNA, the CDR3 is TGTGCCAGCAGCCTAGTCGTAGCGGGAGTGAGAGAGACCCAGTACTTC. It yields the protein CASSLVVAGVRETQYF.

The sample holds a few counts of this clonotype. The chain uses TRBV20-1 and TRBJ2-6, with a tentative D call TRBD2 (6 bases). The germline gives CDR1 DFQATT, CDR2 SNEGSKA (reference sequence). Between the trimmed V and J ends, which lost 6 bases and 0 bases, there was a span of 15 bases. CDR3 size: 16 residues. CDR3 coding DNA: TGCAGTGCAAAGGTGGGGGGTAGCTCTGGGGCCAACGTCCTGACTTTC. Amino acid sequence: CSAKVGGSSGANVLTF.

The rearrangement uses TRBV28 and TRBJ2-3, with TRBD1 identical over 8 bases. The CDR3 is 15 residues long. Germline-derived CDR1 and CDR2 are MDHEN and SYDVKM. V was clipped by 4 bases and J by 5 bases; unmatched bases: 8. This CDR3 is CASSSYGQGRDTQYF. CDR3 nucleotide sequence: TGTGCCAGCAGTTCCTACGGACAGGGTAGAGATACGCAGTATTTT.

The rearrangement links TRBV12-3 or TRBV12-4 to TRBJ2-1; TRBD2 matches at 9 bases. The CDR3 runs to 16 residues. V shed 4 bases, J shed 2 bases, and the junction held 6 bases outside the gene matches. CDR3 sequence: CASSWVAGEPYNEQFF. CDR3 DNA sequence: TGTGCCAGCAGTTGGGTAGCGGGAGAACCCTACAATGAGCAGTTCTTC.

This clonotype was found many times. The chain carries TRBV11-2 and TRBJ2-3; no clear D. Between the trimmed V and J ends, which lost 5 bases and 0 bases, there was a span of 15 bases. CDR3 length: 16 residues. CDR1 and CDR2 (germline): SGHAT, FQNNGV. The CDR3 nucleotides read TGTGCCAGCAGCCCTCAACCTCGAACTAGCACAGATACGCAGTATTTT. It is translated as CASSPQPRTSTDTQYF. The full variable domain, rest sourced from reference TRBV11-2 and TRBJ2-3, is EAGVAQSPRYKIIEKRQSVAFWCNPISGHATLYWYQQILGQGPKLLIQFQNNGVVDDSQLPKDRFSAERLKGVDSTLKIQPAKLEDSAVYLCASSPQPRTSTDTQYFGPGTRLTVL.

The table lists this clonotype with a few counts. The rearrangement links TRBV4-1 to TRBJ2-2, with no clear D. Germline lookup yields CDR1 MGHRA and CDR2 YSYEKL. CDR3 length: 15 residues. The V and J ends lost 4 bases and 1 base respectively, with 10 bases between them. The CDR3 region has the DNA TGCGCCAGCAGCCCATTGGGCTGGAACACCGGGGAGCTGTTTTTT. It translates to CASSPLGWNTGELFF.

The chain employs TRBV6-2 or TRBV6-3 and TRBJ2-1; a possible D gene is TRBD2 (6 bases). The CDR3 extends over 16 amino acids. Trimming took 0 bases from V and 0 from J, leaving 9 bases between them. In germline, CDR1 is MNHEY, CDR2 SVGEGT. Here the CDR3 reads CASSYSGGGSYNEQFF. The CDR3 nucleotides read TGTGCCAGCAGTTACTCGGGAGGCGGCTCCTACAATGAGCAGTTCTTC.

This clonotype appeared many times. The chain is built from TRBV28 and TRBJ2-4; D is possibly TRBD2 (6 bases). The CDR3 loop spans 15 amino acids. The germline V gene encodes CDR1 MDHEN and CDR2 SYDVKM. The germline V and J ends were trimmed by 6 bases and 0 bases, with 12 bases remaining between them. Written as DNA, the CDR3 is TGTGCCAGCAGCTCTAGCGAACTAGCCAAAAACATTCAGTACTTC. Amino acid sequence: CASSSSELAKNIQYF.

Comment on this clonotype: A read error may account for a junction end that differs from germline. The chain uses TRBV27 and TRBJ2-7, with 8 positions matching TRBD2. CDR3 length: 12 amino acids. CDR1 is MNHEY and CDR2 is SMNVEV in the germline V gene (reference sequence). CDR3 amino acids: CGSRGLDYEQYF. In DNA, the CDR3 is TGTGGCAGCAGGGGACTAGACTACGAGCAGTACTTC.

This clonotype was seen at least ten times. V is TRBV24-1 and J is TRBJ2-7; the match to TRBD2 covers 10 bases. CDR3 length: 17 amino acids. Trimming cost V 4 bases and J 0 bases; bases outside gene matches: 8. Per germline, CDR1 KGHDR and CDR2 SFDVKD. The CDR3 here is CATSDSGRGISSYEQYF. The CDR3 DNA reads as TGTGCCACCAGTGACAGCGGGAGGGGGATAAGCTCCTACGAGCAGTACTTC.

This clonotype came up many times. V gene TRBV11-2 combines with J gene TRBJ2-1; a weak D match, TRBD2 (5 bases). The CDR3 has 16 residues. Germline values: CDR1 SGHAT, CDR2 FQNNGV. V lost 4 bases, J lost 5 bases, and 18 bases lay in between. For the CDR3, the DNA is TGTGCCAGCAGCTCCCCGAGAGGTGGAGGCAACAATGAGCAGTTCTTC. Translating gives CASSSPRGGGNNEQFF.

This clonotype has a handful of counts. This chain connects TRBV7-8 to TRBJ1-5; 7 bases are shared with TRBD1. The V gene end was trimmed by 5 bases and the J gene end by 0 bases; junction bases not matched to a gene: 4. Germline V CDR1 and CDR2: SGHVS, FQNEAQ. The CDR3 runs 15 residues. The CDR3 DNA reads TGTGCCAGCAGCCTACAGGGGTTTAGCAATCAGCCCCAGCATTTT. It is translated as CASSLQGFSNQPQHF.

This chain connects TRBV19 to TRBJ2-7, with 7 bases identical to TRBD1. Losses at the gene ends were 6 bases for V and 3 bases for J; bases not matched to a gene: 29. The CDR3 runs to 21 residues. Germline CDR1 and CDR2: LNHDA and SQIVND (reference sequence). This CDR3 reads CASRQWHIRDSGVANLYEQYF. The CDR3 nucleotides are TGTGCCAGTAGACAATGGCACATTCGGGACAGCGGAGTAGCGAACCTCTACGAGCAGTACTTC.

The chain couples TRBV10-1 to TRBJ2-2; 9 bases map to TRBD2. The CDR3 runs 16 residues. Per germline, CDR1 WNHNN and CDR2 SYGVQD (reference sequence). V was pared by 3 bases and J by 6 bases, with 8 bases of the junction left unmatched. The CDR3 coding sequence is TGCGCCAGCAGTGATCGCGGGAGGGTTAACGCCGGGGAGCTGTTTTTT. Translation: CASSDRGRVNAGELFF.

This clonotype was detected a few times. This CDR3 reads CASSRISGQGREKLFF. The DNA for the CDR3 is TGTGCCAGCAGTCGGATAAGTGGGCAGGGTAGGGAAAAACTGTTTTTT. The chain employs TRBV6-1 and TRBJ1-4, with D maybe TRBD1 (5 bases). V was pared by 5 bases and J by 8 bases, with 21 bases between. The CDR3 extends over 16 amino acids. CDR1 is MNHNS and CDR2 is SASEGT in the germline V gene.

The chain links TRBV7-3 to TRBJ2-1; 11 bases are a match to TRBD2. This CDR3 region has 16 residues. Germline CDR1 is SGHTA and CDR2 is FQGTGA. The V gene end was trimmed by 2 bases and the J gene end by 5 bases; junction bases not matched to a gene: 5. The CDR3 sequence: CASSLVGTSGHNEQFF. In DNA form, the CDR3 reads TGTGCCAGCAGCTTAGTTGGGACTAGCGGACACAATGAGCAGTTCTTC. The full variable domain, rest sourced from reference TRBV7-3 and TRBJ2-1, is GAGVSQTPSNKVTEKGKYVELRCDPISGHTALYWYRQSLGQGPEFLIYFQGTGAADDSGLPNDRFFAVRPEGSVSTLKIQRTERGDSAVYLCASSLVGTSGHNEQFFGPGTRLTVL.

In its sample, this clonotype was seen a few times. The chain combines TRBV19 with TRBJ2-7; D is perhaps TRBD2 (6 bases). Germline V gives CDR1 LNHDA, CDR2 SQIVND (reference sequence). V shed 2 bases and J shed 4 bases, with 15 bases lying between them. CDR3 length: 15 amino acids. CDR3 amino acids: CASSISGHGTYEQYF. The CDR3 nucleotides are TGTGCCAGTAGTATAAGTGGGCACGGGACTTACGAGCAGTACTTC.

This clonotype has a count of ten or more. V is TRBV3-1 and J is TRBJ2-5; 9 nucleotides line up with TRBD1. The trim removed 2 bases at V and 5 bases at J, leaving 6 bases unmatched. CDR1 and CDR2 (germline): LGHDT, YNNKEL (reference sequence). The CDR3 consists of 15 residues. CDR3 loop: CASSQPTGGGETQYF. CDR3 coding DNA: TGTGCCAGCAGCCAACCCACAGGGGGCGGTGAGACCCAGTACTTC.

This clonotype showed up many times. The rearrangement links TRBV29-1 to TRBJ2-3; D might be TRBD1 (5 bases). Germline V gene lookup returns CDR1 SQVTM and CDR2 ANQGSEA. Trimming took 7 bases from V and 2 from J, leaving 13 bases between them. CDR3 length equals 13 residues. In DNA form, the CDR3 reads TGCAGCGCTAGGGGTAGTCTCACAGATACGCAGTATTTT. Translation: CSARGSLTDTQYF.

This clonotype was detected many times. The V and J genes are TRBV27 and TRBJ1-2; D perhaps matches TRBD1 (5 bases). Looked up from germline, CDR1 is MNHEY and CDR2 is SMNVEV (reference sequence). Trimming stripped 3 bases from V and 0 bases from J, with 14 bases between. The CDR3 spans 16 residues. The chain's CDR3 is CASSFAGRASNYGYTF. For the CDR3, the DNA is TGTGCCAGCAGTTTTGCAGGGAGAGCCTCTAACTATGGCTACACCTTC.